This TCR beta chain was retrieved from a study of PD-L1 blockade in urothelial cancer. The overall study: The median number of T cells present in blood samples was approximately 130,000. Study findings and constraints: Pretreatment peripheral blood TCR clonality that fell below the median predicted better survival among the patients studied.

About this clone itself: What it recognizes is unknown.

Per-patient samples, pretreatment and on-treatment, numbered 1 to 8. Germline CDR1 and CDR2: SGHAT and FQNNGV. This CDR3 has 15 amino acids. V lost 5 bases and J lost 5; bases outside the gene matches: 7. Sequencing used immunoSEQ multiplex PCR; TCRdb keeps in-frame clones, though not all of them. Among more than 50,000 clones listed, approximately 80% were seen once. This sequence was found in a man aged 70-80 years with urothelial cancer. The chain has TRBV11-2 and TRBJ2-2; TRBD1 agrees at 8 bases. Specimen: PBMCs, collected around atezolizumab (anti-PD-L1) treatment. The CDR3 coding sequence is TGTGCCAGCAGCGTAACAGGGGGGAGAACCGGGGAGCTGTTTTTT. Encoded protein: CASSVTGGRTGELFF.